The 10 T cell receptor beta chains given below trace back to one sample, sequenced in a study of PD-L1 blockade in urothelial cancer. Data came from immunoSEQ multiplex PCR; TCRdb stores just in-frame clones and leaves some out. The sample includes fewer than 30,000 clones, approximately 88% of them seen just once. The source was PBMCs, collected around atezolizumab (anti-PD-L1) treatment. The receptor set was obtained from a man aged 65 to 85 with urothelial cancer.

This chain links TRBV11-3 with TRBJ2-2, with 8 bases aligning to TRBD1. Germline V CDR1 and CDR2: SGHNT, YENEEA. V lost 6 bases and J lost 4; bases outside the gene matches: 4. There are 14 residues in the CDR3. CDR3 sequence: CASSFTGGTGELFF. CDR3 sequence (DNA): TGTGCCAGCAGTTTTACAGGGGGCACCGGGGAGCTGTTTTTT.

This clone was recorded only once. The J gene is TRBJ2-7, the V gene TRBV6-5; 10 bases align to TRBD1. The CDR3 loop spans 15 amino acids. J gave up 3 bases and V 7 bases, and 9 bases lay outside the gene matches. Germline values: CDR1 MNHEY, CDR2 SVGAGI. CDR3 nucleotide sequence: TGTGCCAGCACAAAGGGACAGGGGTCCCTCTACGAGCAGTACTTC. Encoded protein: CASTKGQGSLYEQYF.

The V gene is TRBV18, the J gene TRBJ1-1; D not certain. There are 14 residues in the CDR3. Germline-derived CDR1 and CDR2 are KGHSH and LQKENI. V lost 1 base and J 4 bases, leaving 10 bases between the germline ends. The CDR3 nucleotides read TGTGCCAGCTCACCACGAGCCGGGTTCACTGAAGCTTTCTTT. The encoded protein is CASSPRAGFTEAFF.

V usage is TRBV27 and J usage is TRBJ2-5; 7 nucleotides line up with TRBD2. CDR1 and CDR2 from the germline V gene are MNHEY and SMNVEV (reference sequence). This CDR3 has 15 amino acids. The V segment lost 0 bases and the J segment 7 bases; nucleotides outside the gene matches: 8. CDR3 in DNA: TGTGCCAGCAGTTTATCTGGGACTATTGGGCTGACCCAGTACTTC. It codes for CASSLSGTIGLTQYF.

The chain recombines TRBV6-5 with TRBJ1-1, with a possible D match to TRBD1 (5 bases). CDR3 size: 12 residues. Germline V gives CDR1 MNHEY, CDR2 SVGAGI. Trimming left V 9 bases short and J 2 bases short, with 10 bases between. CDR3 in DNA: TGTGCCAGTCACAGGTTTAACACTGAAGCTTTCTTT. Translated: CASHRFNTEAFF.

The rearrangement links TRBV28 to TRBJ2-7, with 7 positions matching TRBD2. V trimming: 4 bases; J trimming: 6 bases; junction bases outside the gene matches: 9. The CDR3 contains 14 residues. Germline values: CDR1 MDHEN, CDR2 SYDVKM. The CDR3 loop is CASSWEAWEGEQYF. The CDR3 nucleotides read TGTGCCAGCAGTTGGGAAGCGTGGGAGGGCGAGCAGTACTTC.

The chain uses TRBV6-5 and TRBJ2-5; perhaps TRBD1 as D (6 bases). The V end was cut by 3 bases, the J end by 2 bases, with 13 bases between. Germline V gene lookup returns CDR1 MNHEY and CDR2 SVGAGI. The CDR3 runs 15 residues. CDR3: CASSYRFGTQETQYF. CDR3 nucleotide sequence: TGTGCCAGCAGTTATAGGTTTGGGACACAAGAGACCCAGTACTTC.

CDR3 residues: CASSLDRANGNTIYF. The CDR3 DNA sequence: TGTGCCAGCAGCCTAGACAGGGCAAATGGAAACACCATATATTTT. The chain couples TRBV7-9 to TRBJ1-3, with 7 bases identical to TRBD1. The CDR3 consists of 15 residues. Trimming cost V 5 bases and J 3 bases; bases outside gene matches: 7. Germline CDR1 is SEHNR and CDR2 is FQNEAQ (reference sequence).

The V gene is TRBV29-1, the J gene TRBJ2-2; 12 nucleotides match TRBD1. Germline V gene lookup returns CDR1 SQVTM and CDR2 ANQGSEA. V was pared by 8 bases and J by 8 bases, with 6 bases of the junction left unmatched. CDR3 size: 13 residues. The CDR3 region is CSIGTGGEGELFF. DNA for the CDR3: TGCAGCATCGGGACAGGGGGCGAGGGGGAGCTGTTTTTT.

The V gene is TRBV5-1, the J gene TRBJ2-7; TRBD1 matches at 11 bases. Germline V gene data show CDR1 as SGHRS and CDR2 as YFSETQ. J gave up 2 bases and V 4 bases, and 2 bases lay outside the gene matches. The CDR3 has 14 residues. The CDR3 region has the DNA TGCGCCAGCAGCGGGACAGGGGGACCCTACGAGCAGTACTTC. As protein: CASSGTGGPYEQYF.